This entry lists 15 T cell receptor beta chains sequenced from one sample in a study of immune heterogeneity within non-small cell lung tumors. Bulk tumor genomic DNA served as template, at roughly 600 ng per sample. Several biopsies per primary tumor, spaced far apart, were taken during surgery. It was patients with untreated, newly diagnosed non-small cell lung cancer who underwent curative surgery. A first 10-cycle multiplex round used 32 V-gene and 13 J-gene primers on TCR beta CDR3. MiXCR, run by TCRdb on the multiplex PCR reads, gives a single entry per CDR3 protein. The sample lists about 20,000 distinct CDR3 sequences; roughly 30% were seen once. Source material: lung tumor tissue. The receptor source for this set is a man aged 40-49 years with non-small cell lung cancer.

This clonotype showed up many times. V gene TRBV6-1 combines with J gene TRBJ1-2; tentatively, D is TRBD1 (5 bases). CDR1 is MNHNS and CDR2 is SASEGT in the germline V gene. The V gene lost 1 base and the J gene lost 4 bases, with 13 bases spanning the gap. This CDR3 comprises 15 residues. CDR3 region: CASSEGGVFRYGYTF. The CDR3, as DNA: TGTGCCAGCAGTGAAGGGGGGGTTTTTCGCTATGGCTACACCTTC.

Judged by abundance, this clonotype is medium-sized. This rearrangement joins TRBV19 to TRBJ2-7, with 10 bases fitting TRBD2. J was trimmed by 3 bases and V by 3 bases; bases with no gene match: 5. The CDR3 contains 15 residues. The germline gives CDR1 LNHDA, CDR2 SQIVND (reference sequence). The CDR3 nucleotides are TGTGCCAGTAGTATGGGGCTAGCGGGAGTCTACGAGCAGTACTTC. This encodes CASSMGLAGVYEQYF.

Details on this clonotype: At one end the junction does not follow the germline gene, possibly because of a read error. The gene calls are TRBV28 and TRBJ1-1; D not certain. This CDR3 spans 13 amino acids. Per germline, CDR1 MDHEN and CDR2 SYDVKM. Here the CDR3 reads CASIRRRNAEAFF. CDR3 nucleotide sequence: TGTGCCAGCATCCGGCGCAGGAACGCTGAAGCTTTCTTT.

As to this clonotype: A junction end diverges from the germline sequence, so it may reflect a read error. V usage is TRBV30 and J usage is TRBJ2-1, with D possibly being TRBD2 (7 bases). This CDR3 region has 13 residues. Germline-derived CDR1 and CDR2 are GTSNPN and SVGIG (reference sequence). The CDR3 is CAWGRQERGEEFF. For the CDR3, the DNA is TGTGCCTGGGGTAGACAGGAGCGGGGTGAGGAGTTCTTC.

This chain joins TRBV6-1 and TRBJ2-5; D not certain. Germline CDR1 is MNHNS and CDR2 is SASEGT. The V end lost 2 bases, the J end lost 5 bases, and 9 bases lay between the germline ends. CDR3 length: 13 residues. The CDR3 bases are TGTGCCAGCAGTGAATTTTCTGGGGAGACCCAGTACTTC. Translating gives CASSEFSGETQYF.

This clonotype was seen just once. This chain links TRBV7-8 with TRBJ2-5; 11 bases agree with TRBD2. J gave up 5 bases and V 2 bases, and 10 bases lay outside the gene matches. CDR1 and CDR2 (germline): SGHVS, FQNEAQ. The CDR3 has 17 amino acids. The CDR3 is CASSLPVVGLAAETQYF. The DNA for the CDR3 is TGTGCCAGCAGCTTACCTGTAGTGGGACTAGCGGCGGAGACCCAGTACTTC. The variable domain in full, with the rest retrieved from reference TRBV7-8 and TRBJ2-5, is GAGVSQSPRYKVAKRGQDVALRCDPISGHVSLFWYQQALGQGPEFLTYFQNEAQLDKSGLPSDRFFAERPEGSVSTLKIQRTQQEDSAVYLCASSLPVVGLAAETQYFGPGTRLLVL.

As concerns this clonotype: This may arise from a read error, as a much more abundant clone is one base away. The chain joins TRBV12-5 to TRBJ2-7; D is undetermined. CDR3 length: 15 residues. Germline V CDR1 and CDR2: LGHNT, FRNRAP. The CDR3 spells CASAGYGPRLYDQYF. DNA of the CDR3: TGTGCTAGTGCCGGGTATGGCCCCCGCCTATACGATCAGTACTTC.

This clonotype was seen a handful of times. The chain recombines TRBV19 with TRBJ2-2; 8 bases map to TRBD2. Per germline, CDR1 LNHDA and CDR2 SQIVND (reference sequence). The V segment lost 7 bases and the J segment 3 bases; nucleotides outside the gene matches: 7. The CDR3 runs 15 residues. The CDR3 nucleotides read TGTGCCAGTACGGGGCAAGCGGGAGACACCGGGGAGCTGTTTTTT. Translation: CASTGQAGDTGELFF.

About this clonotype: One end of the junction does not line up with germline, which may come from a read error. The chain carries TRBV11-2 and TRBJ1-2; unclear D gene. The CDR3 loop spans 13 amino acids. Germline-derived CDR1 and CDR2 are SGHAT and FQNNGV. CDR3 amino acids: CASSTHDGYGYTF. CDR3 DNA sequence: TGCGCCAGCAGCACACACGACGGCTATGGCTACACCTTC.

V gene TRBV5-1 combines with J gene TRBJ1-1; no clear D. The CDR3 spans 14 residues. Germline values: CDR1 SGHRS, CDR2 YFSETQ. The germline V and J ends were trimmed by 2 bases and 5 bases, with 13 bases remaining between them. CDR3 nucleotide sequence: TGCGCCAGCAGCTTAGGAAAGGGTCTGACTGAAGCTTTCTTT. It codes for CASSLGKGLTEAFF. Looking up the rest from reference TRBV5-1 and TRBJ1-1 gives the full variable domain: KAGVTQTPRYLIKTRGQQVTLSCSPISGHRSVSWYQQTPGQGLQFLFEYFSETQRNKGNFPGRFSGRQFSNSRSEMNVSTLELGDSALYLCASSLGKGLTEAFFGQGTRLTVV.

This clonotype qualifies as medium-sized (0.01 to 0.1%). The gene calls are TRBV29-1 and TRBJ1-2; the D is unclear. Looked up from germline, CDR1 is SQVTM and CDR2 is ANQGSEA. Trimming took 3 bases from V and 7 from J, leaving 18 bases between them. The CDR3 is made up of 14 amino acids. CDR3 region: CSVDVGLNGGGYTF. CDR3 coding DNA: TGCAGCGTTGACGTCGGGTTGAATGGCGGTGGCTACACCTTC.

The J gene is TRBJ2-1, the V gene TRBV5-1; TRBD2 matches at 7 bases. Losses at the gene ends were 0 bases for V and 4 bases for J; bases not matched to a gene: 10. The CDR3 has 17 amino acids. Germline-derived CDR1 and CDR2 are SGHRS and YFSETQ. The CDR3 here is CASSLEGAGVPYNEQFF. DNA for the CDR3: TGCGCCAGCAGCTTGGAGGGCGCGGGAGTTCCGTACAATGAGCAGTTCTTC. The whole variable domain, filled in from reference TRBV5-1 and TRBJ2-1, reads KAGVTQTPRYLIKTRGQQVTLSCSPISGHRSVSWYQQTPGQGLQFLFEYFSETQRNKGNFPGRFSGRQFSNSRSEMNVSTLELGDSALYLCASSLEGAGVPYNEQFFGPGTRLTVL.

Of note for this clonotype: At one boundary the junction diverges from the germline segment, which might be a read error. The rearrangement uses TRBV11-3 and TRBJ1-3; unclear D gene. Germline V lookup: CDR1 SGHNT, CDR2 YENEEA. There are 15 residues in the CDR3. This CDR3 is CASSFSGNSGNAIYF. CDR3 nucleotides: TGTGCCAGCAGCTTTAGCGGAAACTCTGGAAACGCCATATATTTT.

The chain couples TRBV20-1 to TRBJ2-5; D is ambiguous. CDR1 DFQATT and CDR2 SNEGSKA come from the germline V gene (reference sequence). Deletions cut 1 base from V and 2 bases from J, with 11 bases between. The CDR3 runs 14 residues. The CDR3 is CSARVGPPQETQYF. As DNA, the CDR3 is TGCAGTGCTAGAGTCGGGCCTCCTCAAGAGACCCAGTACTTC.

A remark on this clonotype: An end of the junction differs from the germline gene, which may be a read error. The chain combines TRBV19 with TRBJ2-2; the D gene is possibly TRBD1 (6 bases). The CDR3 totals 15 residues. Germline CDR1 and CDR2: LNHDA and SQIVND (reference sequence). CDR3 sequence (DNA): TGTGCCAGTTTTTCCGGACAGATGAACAACGGGGAGCTGTTTTTT. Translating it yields CASFSGQMNNGELFF.